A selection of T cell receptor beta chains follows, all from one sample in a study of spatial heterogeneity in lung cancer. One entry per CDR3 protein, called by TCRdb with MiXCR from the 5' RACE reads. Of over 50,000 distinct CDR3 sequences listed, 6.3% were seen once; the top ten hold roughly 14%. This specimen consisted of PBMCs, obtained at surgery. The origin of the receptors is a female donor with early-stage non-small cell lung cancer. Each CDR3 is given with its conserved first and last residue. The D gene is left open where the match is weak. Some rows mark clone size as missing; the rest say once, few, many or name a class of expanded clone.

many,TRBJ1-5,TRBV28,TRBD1,TGTGCCAGCAGAAACCCCAGGGGGGGGGCCAATCAGCCCCAGCATTTT,CASRNPRGGANQPQHF
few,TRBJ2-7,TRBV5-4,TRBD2,TGTGCCAGCAGCTCGACTAGCGGGAGGAACTACGAGCAGTACTTC,CASSSTSGRNYEQYF
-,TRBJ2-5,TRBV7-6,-,TGTGCCAGCAGCTTGAACCCGACAGTCCAAGAGACCCAGTACTTC,CASSLNPTVQETQYF
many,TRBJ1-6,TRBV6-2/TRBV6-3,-,TGTGCCAGCAAAGTAACGACAGCAAGCTCCTATAATTCACCCCTCCACTTT,CASKVTTASSYNSPLHF
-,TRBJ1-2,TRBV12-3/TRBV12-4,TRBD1,TGTGCCAGCAGTAGGGACAGCCTGGGCTACACCTTC,CASSRDSLGYTF
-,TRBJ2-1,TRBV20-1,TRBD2,TGCAGTGCTAGAGATTCTAGCGGGAGGGTCTACAATGAGCAGTTCTTC,CSARDSSGRVYNEQFF
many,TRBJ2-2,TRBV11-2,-,TGTGCCAGCAGCCAAAGGCCTGTAGGGGCCGAAGGGGAGCTGTTTTTT,CASSQRPVGAEGELFF
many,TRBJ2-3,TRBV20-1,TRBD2,TGCAGTGCTAGAGGTCCCTTCGGGACTAGCGGGGGGGCCGATACGCAGTATTTT,CSARGPFGTSGGADTQYF
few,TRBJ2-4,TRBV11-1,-,TGTGCCAGCAGCCCACCTGACAGAGCCAAAAACATTCAGTACTTC,CASSPPDRAKNIQYF
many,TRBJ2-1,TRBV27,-,TGTGCCAGCAGTCTAGGACTGCACAATGAGCAGTTCTTC,CASSLGLHNEQFF
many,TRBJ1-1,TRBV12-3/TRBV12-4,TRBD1,TGTGCCAGCTCTACAGGGGGGTTATCTGAAGCTTTCTTT,CASSTGGLSEAFF
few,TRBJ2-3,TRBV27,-,TGTGCCAGCAGTATTATCACTAGCACAGATACGCAGTATTTT,CASSIITSTDTQYF
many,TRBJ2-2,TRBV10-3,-,TGTGCCACCGAGCCGAGGAACACCGGGGAGCTGTTTTTT,CATEPRNTGELFF
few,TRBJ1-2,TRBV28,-,TGTGCCAGCGGAGAGTTTCTCAGGGTCTCTAATGGCTACACCTTC,CASGEFLRVSNGYTF
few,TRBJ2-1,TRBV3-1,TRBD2,TGTGCCAGCAGCCGTAGTGGGGGGGATGAGCAGTTCTTC,CASSRSGGDEQFF
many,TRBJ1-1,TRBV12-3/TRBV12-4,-,TGTGCCACTAGACGGAGGGAAGCTTTCTTT,CATRRREAFF
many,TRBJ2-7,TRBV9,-,TGTGCCAGCAGCCCGGGCTCAGTTTACGAGCAGTACTTC,CASSPGSVYEQYF
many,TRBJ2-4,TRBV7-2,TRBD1,TGTGCCAGCAGCTTAGAGGGGACAGCAAACATTCAGTACTTC,CASSLEGTANIQYF
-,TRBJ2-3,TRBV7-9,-,TGTGCCAGCAGCTTAAAGGGTAACTCCGCAGATACGCAGTATTTT,CASSLKGNSADTQYF
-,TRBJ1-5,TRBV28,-,TGTGCCAGCAGTTTAAATAGCAATCAGCCCCAGCATTTT,CASSLNSNQPQHF
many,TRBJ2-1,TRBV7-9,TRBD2,TGTGCCAGCAGCCCGAAGGGACTAGCGGTAATCAATGAGCAGTTCTTC,CASSPKGLAVINEQFF
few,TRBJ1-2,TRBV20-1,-,TGCAGTGCTAGAGCGGGGAACTATGGCTACACCTTC,CSARAGNYGYTF
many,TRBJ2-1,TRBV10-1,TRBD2,TGCGCCTTGAAATCGAGCGGGAATACCTACAATGAGCAGTTCTTC,CALKSSGNTYNEQFF
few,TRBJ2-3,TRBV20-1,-,TGCAGTGCTAGGGGGAGCACAGATACGCAGTATTTT,CSARGSTDTQYF
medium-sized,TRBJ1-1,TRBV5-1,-,TGCGCCAGCAGCAGGGACCCAGAGAACACTGAAGCTTTCTTT,CASSRDPENTEAFF
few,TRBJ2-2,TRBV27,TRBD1,TGTGCCAGCAGCCTACGAGGGACAGGGGAGGGGCCCGGGGAGCTGTTTTTT,CASSLRGTGEGPGELFF
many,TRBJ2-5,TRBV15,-,TGTGCCACCAGCAGAGGAGTTACTGGGGGGCAAGAGACCCAGTACTTC,CATSRGVTGGQETQYF
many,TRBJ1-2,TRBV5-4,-,TGTGCCAGCAGCTCCACTACACAGGGCAACTATGGCTACACCTTC,CASSSTTQGNYGYTF
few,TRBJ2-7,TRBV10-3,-,TGTGCCATCACTCCTGAGGGTGCTAGCTACGAGCAGTACTTC,CAITPEGASYEQYF
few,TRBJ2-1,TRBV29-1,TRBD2,TGCAGCGTCCGGACTAGCGGAGCCTACAATGAGCAGTTCTTC,CSVRTSGAYNEQFF
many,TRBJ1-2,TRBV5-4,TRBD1,TGTGCCAGCAGGCTTCCGGGACAGGGTTCTTTGCTCCGAGCGAATGGCTACACCTTC,CASRLPGQGSLLRANGYTF
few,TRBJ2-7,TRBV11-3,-,TGTGCCAGCAGCAGAGGGAACGGCGAGCAGTACTTC,CASSRGNGEQYF
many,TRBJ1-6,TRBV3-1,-,TGTGCCAGCAGCCCAGACCCAGATTCACCCCTCCACTTT,CASSPDPDSPLHF
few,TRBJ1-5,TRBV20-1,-,TGCAGTGCTAGAGGAGGGGCAGTTAGGGTAGATCAGCCCCAGCATTTT,CSARGGAVRVDQPQHF
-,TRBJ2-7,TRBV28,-,TGTGCCAGCAGTTTACGGGGACTGACCTACGAGCAGTACTTC,CASSLRGLTYEQYF
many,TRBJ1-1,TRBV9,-,TGTGCCAGCAGCGTAGCTACTAAGAACACTGAAGCTTTCTTT,CASSVATKNTEAFF
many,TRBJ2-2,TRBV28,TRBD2,TGTGCCAGCAGTTTCGTCGGGAGGGCGGTCACCGGGGAGCTGTTTTTT,CASSFVGRAVTGELFF
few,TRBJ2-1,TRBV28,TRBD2,TGTGCCAGCAGTCCCTCCGGGACTAGCGGGAGGTTAAACAATGAGCAGTTCTTC,CASSPSGTSGRLNNEQFF
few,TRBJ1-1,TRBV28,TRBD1,TGTGCCAGCTTTTCGTACAGGGGCACTGAAGCTTTCTTT,CASFSYRGTEAFF
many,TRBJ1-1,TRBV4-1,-,TGCGCCAGCAGCCAAGGCCTTGGACAGACGAACACTGAAGCTTTCTTT,CASSQGLGQTNTEAFF
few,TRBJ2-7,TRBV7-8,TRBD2,TGTGCCAGCAGCCCGTACCGACTAGCGGGAGGGTACGAGCAGTACTTC,CASSPYRLAGGYEQYF
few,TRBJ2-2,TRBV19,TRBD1,TGTGCCAGTAAAGAGGGACAGCCTACCGGGGAGCTGTTTTTT,CASKEGQPTGELFF
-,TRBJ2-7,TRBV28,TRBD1,TGTGCCAGCAGACCTTCGACAGGGCACGAGCAGTACTTC,CASRPSTGHEQYF
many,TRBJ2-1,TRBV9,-,TGTGCCAGCAGCGGTAGAGGTAGCCGGAATGAGCAGTTCTTC,CASSGRGSRNEQFF
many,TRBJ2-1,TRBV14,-,TGTGCCAGCAGCCAAGGATATAACAATGAGCAGTTCTTC,CASSQGYNNEQFF
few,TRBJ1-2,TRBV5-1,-,TGCGCCAGCAGCTTGGCCGGGAACTATGGCTACACCTTC,CASSLAGNYGYTF
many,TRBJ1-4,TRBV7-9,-,TGTGCCAGCAGCTTAGCCAGGGGCGATGAAAAACTGTTTTTT,CASSLARGDEKLFF
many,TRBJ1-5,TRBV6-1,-,TGTGCCAGCAGTGAAGCCTCCAGCTTGGGCAATCAGCCCCAGCATTTT,CASSEASSLGNQPQHF
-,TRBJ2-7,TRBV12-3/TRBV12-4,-,TGTGCCAGCAGTTTAGGTCCGGGCCCCTACGAGCAGTACTTC,CASSLGPGPYEQYF
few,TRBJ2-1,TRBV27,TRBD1,TGTGCCAGCAGTTTGAACAGGGGGAACTATGAGCAGTTCTTC,CASSLNRGNYEQFF
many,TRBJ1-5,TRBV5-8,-,TGTGCCAGCAGCTTGTACAGGCCGAATCAGCCCCAGCATTTT,CASSLYRPNQPQHF
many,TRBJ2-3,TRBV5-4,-,TGTGCCAGCAGCCAGGTCGAAGATACGCAGTATTTT,CASSQVEDTQYF
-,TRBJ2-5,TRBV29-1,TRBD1,TGCAGCGTTGAGGATACGTTGACAGGGCAAGAGACCCAGTACTTC,CSVEDTLTGQETQYF
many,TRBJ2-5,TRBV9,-,TGTGCCAGCAGCGTTTTGTCAGGGGGGGCAGGCGAGACCCAGTACTTC,CASSVLSGGAGETQYF
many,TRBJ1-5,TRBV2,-,TGTGCCAGCAGTGAAAGCGGGGGTGCTCAACAGCCCCAGCATTTT,CASSESGGAQQPQHF
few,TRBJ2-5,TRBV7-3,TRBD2,TGTGCCAGCAGCCCGCTGGGGGGGCAAGAGACCCAGTACTTC,CASSPLGGQETQYF